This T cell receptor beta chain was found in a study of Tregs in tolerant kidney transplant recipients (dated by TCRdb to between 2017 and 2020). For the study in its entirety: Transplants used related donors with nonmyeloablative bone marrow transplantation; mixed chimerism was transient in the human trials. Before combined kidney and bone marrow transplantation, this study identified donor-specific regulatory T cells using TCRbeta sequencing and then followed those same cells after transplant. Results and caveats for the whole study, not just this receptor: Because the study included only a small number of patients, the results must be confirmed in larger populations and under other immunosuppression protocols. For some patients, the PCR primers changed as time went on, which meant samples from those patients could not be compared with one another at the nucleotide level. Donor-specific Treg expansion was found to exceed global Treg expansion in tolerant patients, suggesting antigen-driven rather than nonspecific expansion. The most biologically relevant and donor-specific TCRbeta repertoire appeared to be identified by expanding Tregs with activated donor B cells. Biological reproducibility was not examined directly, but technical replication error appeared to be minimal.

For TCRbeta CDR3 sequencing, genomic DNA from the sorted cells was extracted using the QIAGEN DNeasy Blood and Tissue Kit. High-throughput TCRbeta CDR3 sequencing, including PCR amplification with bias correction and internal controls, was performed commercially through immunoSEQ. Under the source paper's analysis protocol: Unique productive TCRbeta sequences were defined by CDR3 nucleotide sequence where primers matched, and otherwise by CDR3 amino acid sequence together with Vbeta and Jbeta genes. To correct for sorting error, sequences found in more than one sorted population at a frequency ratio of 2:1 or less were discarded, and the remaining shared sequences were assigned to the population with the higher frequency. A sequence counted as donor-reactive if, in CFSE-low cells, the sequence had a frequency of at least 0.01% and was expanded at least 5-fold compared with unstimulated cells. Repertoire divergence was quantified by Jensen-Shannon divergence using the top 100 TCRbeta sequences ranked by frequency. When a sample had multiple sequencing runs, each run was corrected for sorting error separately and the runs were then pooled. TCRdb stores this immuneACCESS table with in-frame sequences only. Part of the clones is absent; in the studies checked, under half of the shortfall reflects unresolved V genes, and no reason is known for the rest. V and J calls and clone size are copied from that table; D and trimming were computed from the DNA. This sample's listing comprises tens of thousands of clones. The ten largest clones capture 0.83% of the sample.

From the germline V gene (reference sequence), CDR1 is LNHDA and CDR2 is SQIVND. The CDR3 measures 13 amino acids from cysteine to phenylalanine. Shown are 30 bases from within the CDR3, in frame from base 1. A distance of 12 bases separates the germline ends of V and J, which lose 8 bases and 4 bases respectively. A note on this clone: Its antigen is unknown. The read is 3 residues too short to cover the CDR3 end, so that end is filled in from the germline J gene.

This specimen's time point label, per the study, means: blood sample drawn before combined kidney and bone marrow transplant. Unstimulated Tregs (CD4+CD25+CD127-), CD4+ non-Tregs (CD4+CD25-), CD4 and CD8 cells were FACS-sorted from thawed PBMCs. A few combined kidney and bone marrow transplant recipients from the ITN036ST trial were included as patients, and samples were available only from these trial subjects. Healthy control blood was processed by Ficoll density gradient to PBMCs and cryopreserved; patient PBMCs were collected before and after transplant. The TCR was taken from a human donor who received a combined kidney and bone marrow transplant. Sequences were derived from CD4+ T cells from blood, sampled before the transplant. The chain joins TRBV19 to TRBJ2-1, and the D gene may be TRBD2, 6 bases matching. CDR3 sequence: CASPRGIYNEQFF. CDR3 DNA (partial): TGTGCCAGTCCCCGGGGGATTTACAATGAG.